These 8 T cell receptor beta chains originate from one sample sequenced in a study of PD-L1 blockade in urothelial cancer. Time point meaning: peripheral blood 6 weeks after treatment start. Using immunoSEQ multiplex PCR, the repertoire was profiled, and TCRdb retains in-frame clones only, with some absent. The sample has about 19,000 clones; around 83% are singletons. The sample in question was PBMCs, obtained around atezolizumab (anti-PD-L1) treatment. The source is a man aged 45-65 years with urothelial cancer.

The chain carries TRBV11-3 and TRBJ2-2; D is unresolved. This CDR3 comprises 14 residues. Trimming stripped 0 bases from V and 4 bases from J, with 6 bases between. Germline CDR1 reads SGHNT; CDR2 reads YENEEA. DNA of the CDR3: TGTGCCAGCAGCTTAGATAGTATCACCGGGGAGCTGTTTTTT. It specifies CASSLDSITGELFF.

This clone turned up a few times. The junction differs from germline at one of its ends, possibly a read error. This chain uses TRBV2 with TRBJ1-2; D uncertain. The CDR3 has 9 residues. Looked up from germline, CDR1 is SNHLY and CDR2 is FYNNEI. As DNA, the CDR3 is TGTGCCAGCTTTGAGTCGAGGGAATTC. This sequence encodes CASFESREF.

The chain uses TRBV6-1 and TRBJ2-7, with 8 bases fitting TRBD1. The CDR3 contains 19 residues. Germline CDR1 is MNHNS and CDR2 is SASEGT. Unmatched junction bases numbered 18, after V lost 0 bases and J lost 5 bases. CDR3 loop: CASSEALLGLGQGAHEQYF. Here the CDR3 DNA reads TGTGCCAGCAGTGAAGCGCTTCTGGGTCTGGGGCAGGGGGCCCACGAGCAGTACTTC.

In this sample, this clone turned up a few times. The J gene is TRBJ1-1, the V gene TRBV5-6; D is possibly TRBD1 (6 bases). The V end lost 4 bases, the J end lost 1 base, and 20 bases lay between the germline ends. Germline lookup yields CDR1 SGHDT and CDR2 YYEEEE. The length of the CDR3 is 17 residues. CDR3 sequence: CASSAFFPGHWNTEAFF. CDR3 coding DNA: TGTGCCAGCAGCGCTTTCTTCCCGGGACACTGGAACACTGAAGCTTTCTTT.

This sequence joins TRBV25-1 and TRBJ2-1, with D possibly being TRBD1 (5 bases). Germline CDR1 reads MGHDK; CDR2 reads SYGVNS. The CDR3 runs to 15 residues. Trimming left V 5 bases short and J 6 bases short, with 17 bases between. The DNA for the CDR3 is TGTGCCAGCAGTCTAACCCGGCAGGGTGGCAATGAGCAGTTCTTC. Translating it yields CASSLTRQGGNEQFF.

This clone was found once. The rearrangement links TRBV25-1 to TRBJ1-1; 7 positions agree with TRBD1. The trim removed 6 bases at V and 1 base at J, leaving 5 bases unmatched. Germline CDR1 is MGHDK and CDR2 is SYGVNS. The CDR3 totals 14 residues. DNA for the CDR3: TGTGCCAGCAGGAAGGGACAGAAGAACACTGAAGCTTTCTTT. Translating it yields CASRKGQKNTEAFF. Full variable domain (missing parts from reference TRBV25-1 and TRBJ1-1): EADIYQTPRYLVIGTGKKITLECSQTMGHDKMYWYQQDPGMELHLIHYSYGVNSTEKGDLSSESTVSRIRTEHFPLTLESARPSHTSQYLCASRKGQKNTEAFFGQGTRLTVV.

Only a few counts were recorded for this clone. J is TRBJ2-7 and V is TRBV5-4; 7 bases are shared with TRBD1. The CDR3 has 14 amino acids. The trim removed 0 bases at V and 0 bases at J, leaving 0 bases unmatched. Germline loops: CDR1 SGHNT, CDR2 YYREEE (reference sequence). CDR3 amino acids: CASSLAGGSYEQYF. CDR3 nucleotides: TGTGCCAGCAGCTTGGCAGGGGGCTCCTACGAGCAGTACTTC.

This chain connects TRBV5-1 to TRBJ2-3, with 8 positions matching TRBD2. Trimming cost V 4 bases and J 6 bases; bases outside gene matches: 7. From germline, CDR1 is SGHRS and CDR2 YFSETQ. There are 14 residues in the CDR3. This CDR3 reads CASSVSGIVDTQYF. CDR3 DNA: TGCGCCAGCAGCGTTAGCGGGATAGTTGATACGCAGTATTTT.